This entry is about one T cell receptor (beta chain). The antigen remains undetermined. The missing conserved phenylalanine or tryptophan at the end of this CDR3 makes a read error likely. Sorting selected naive CD8 T cells with a CD8+CD4-CCR7+CD45RA+ phenotype. Previously described methods and listed TCR primers were used for bulk TCR libraries. TCRdb re-derived calls from the PCR reads in MiXCR, one entry per CDR3 protein. The sample carries about 640,000 distinct CDR3 sequences, just under 20% recorded once. This entry comes from a study of molecular identifiers for immune sequencing clone quantification. Study information: RNA, taken in replicates from approximately 20,000 or 100,000 naive CD8 cells, was split five ways, with four sequenced. Study results and limitations: Even with some 920,000 naive cells present, spiked Jurkat TCR RNA from one cell was reportedly detectable.

Germline V lookup: CDR1 SNHLY, CDR2 FYNNEI. The V and J ends lost 11 bases and 4 bases respectively, with 8 bases between them. This CDR3 is 10 amino acids long. The sample taken for sequencing was naive CD8+ T cells from blood, with Jurkat cell RNA spiked in. Subset reported: FACS-sorted CD8+CD4-CCR7+CD45RA+ naive T cells. This TCR came from a human donor in good health. Some libraries in this study had Jurkat cell RNA spiked in. The rearrangement uses TRBV2 and TRBJ1-1; D call uncertain. This chain's CDR3 is CALRVTEAFL. The CDR3 DNA sequence: TGTGCCCTCCGGGTCACTGAAGCTTTCCTT.